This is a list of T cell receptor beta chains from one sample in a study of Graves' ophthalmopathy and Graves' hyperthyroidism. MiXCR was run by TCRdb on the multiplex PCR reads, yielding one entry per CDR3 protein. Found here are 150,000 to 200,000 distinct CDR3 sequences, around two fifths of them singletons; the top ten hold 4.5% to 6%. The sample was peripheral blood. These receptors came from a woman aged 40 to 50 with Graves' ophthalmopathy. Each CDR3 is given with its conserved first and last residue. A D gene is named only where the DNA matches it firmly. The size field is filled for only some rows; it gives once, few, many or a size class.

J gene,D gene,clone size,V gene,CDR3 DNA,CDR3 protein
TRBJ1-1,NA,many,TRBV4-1,TGCGCCAGCAGCCAAGAAGGTGGGGGCAACACTGAAGCTTTCTTT,CASSQEGGGNTEAFF
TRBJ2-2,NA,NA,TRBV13,TGTGCCAGCAGCGCCCCGGAGGGGCCCCACACCGGGGAGCTGTTTTTT,CASSAPEGPHTGELFF
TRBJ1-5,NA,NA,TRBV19,TGTGCCAGTAGTATCGGCAATCAGCCCCAGCATTTT,CASSIGNQPQHF
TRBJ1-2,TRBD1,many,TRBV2,TGTGCCAGCAGCGGGACAGGGAGGAGTGGCTACACCTTC,CASSGTGRSGYTF
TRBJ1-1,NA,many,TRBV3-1,TGTGCCAGCAGCCAAGCGGGTGGCGGTGTGAACACTGAAGCTTTCTTT,CASSQAGGGVNTEAFF
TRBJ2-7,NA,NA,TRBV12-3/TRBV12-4,TGTGCCAGCAGCGGCCCTCGGGAAGTATACGAGCAGTACTTC,CASSGPREVYEQYF
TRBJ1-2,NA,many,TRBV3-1,TGTGCCAGCAGCCAAGAGGGAGGGTCCCTCTATGGCTACACCTTC,CASSQEGGSLYGYTF
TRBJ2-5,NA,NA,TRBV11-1,TGTGCCAGCAGCTCGCTGGCCGGCGGAGAGACCCAGTACTTC,CASSSLAGGETQYF
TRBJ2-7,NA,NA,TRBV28,TGTGCCAGCACCCGAGGAGGGGTCTCCACCTACGAGCAGTACTTC,CASTRGGVSTYEQYF
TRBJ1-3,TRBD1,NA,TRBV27,TGTGCCAGCAGTCGGGGGACAGCCTCTGGAAACACCATATATTTT,CASSRGTASGNTIYF
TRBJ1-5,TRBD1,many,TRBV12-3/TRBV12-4,TGTGCCAGCAGTCGGACAGGGACGGATCAGCCCCAGCATTTT,CASSRTGTDQPQHF
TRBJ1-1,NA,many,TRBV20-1,TGCAGTGCCCCTCGGGGCAGGGTCGACACTGAAGCTTTCTTT,CSAPRGRVDTEAFF
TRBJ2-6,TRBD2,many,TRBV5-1,TGCGCCAGCAGCTTGGTAGCGGGAGCCTCTGGGGCCAACGTCCTGACTTTC,CASSLVAGASGANVLTF
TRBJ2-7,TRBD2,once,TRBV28,TGTGCCAGCAGCCCCCCTAGCGGGGGATACTACGAGCAGTACTTC,CASSPPSGGYYEQYF
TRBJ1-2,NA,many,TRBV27,TGTGCCAGCAGTTTATCGATTGGGGTTCGAGGCTACACCTTC,CASSLSIGVRGYTF
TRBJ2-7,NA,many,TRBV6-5,TGTGCCAGCAGTTACTCGGCGGACTACGAGCAGTACTTC,CASSYSADYEQYF
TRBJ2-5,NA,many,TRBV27,TGTGCCAGCAGTTTAGGGGGGTGGGAGACCCAGTACTTC,CASSLGGWETQYF
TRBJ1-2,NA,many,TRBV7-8,TGTGCCAGCAGCTCTACGAGTCTTAACTATGGCTACACCTTC,CASSSTSLNYGYTF
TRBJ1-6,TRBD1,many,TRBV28,TGTGCCAGCAGCCCCGCGGACAGGAATAATTCACCCCTCCACTTT,CASSPADRNNSPLHF
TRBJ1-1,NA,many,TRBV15,TGTGCCACCAGCAGAGATATTCAGGCAAACACTGAAGCTTTCTTT,CATSRDIQANTEAFF
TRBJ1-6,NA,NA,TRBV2,TGTGCCAGCGAAGGCAGCTTTAATTCACCCCTCCACTTT,CASEGSFNSPLHF
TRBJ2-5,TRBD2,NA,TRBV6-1,TGTGCCAGCAGCGTCTGGACTAGAGGGGAGACCCAGTACTTC,CASSVWTRGETQYF
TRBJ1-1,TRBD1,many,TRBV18,TGTGCCAGCTCACGAGACAGGGGCGATACTGAAGCTTTCTTT,CASSRDRGDTEAFF
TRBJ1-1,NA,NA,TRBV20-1,TGCAGTGCTAGCGGAAGAAGGGGGGAAGCTTTCTTT,CSASGRRGEAFF
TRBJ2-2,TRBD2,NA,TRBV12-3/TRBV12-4,TGTGCCAGCAGTTTTTTAGCGGGAGGGACCGGGGAGCTGTTTTTT,CASSFLAGGTGELFF
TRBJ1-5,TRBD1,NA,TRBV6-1,TGTGCCAGCAGTGACCGGGACAGTCCTAATCAGCCCCAGCATTTT,CASSDRDSPNQPQHF
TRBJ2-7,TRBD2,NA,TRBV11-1,TGTGCCAGCAGCTTACTAGGGGGTAGCGGGGCCCCTAACGAGCAGTACTTC,CASSLLGGSGAPNEQYF
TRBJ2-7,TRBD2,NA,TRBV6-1,TGTGCCAGCAAAACTACTAGCGGGAGTTCCCACGAGCAGTACTTC,CASKTTSGSSHEQYF
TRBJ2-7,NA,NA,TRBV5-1,TGCGCCAGCAGCCAGAATCCTAGCTCCTACGAGCAGTACTTC,CASSQNPSSYEQYF
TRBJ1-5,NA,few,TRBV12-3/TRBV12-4,TGTGCCAGCCCTCGACTGAATAGCAATCAGCCCCAGCATTTT,CASPRLNSNQPQHF
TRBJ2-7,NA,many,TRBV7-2,TGTGCCAGCAGCTATCTACGAGAGCAGTACTTC,CASSYLREQYF
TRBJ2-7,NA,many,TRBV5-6,TGTGCCAGCAGCTCCCGGTTTACCCTCCCCGAGCAGTACTTC,CASSSRFTLPEQYF
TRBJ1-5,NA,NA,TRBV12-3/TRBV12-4,TGTGCCAGCAGTTTAGGTAGTCAAGGGCCCCAGCATTTT,CASSLGSQGPQHF
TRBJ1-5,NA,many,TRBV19,TGTGCCAGTACCCCCCGGCGGGGAATCAATCAGCCCCAGCATTTT,CASTPRRGINQPQHF
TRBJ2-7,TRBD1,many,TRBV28,TGTGCCAGCAGTAACGGACAGGGGGCCTACGAGCAGTACTTC,CASSNGQGAYEQYF
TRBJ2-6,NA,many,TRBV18,TGTGCCAGCTCACCACGGAGTTCTGGGGCCAACGTCCTGACTTTC,CASSPRSSGANVLTF
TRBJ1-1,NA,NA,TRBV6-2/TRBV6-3,TGTGCCAGCAGACTAGCGAACACTGAAGCTTTCTTT,CASRLANTEAFF